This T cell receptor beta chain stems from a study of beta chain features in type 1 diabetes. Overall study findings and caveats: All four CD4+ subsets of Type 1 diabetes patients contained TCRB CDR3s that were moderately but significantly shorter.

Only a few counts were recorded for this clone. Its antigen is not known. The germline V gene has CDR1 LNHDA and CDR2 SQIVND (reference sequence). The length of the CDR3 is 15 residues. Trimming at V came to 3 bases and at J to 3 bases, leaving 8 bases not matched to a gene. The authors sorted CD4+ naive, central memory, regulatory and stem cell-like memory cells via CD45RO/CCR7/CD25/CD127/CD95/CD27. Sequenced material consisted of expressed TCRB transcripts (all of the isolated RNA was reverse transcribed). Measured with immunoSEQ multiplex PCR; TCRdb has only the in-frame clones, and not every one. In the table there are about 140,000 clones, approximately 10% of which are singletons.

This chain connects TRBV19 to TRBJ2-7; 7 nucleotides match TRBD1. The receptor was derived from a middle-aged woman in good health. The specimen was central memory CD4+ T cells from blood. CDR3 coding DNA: TGTGCCAGTAGTATGGGCCCGGGACAGTTCTACGAGCAGTACTTC. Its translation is CASSMGPGQFYEQYF.